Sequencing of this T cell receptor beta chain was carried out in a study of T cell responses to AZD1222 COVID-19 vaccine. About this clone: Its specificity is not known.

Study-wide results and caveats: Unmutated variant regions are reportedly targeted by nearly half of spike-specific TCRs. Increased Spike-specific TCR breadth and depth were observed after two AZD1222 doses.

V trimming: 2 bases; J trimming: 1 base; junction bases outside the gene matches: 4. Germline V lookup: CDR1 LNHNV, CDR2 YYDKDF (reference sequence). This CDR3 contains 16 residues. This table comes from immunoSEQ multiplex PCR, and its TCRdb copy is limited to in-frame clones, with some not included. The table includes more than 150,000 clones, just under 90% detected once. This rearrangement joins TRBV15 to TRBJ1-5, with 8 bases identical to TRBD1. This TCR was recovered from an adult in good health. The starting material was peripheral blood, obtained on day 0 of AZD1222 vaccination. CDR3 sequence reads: CATSRTTGDSNQPQHF. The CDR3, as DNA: TGTGCCACCAGCAGAACGACAGGGGACAGCAATCAGCCCCAGCATTTT.